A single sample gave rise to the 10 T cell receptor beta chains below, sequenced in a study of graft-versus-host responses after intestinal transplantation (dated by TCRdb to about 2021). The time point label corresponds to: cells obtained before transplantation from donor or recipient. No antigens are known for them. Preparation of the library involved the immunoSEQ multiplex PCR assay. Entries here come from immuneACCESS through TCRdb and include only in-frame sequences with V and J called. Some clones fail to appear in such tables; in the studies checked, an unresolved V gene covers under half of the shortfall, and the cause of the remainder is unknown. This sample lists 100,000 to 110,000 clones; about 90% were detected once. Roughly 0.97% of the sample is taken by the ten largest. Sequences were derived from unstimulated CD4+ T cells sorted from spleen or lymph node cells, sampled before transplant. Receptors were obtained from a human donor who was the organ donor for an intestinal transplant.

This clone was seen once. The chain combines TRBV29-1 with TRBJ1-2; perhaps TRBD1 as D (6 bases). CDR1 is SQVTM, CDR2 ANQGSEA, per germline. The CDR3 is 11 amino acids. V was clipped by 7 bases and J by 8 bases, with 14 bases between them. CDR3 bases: TGCAGCGCCGCGGGGGGCCGCGGCTACACCTTC. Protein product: CSAAGGRGYTF.

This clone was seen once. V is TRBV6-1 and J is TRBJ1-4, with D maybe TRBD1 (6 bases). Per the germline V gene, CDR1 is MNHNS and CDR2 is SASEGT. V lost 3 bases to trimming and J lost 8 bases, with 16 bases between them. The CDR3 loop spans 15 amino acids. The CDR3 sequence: CASSDGGGRVEKLFF. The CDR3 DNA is TGTGCCAGCAGTGATGGGGGGGGGCGAGTCGAAAAACTGTTTTTT.

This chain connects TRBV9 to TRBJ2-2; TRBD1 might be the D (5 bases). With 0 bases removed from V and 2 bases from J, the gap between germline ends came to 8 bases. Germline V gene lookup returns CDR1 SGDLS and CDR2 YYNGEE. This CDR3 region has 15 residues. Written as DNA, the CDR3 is TGTGCCAGCAGCGTAGGCGACAGAAACACCGGGGAGCTGTTTTTT. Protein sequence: CASSVGDRNTGELFF.

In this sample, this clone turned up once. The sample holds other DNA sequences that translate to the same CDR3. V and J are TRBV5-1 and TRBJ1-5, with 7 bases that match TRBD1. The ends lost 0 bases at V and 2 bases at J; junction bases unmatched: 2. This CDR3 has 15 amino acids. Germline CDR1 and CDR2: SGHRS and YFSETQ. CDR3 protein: CASSLGTGGNQPQHF. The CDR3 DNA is TGCGCCAGCAGCTTGGGGACAGGCGGCAATCAGCCCCAGCATTTT.

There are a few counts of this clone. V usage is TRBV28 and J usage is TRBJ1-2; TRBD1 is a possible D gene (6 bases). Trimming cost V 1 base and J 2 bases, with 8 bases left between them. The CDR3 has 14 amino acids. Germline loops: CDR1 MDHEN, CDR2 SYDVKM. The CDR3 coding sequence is TGTGCCAGCAGTTTATACAGGGAAAACTATGGCTACACCTTC. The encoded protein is CASSLYRENYGYTF.

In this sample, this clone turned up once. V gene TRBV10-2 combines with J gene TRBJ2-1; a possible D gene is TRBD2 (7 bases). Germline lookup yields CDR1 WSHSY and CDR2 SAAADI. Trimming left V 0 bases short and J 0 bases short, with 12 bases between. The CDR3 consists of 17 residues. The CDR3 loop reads CASSESPGGSSYNEQFF. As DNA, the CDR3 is TGCGCCAGCAGTGAGTCCCCGGGGGGCAGCTCCTACAATGAGCAGTTCTTC.

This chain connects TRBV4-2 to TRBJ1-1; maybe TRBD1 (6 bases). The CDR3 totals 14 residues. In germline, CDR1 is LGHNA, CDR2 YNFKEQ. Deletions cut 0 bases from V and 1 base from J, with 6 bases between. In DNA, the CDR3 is TGTGCCAGCAGCCAAGAAGGGGGGAACACTGAAGCTTTCTTT. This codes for CASSQEGGNTEAFF.

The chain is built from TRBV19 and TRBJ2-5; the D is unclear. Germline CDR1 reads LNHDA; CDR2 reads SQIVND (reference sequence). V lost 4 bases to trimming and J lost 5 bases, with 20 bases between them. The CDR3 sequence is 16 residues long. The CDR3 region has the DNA TGTGCCAGTAGTAAGAGCAGGACCGTGGTTGTGGAGACCCAGTACTTC. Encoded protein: CASSKSRTVVVETQYF.

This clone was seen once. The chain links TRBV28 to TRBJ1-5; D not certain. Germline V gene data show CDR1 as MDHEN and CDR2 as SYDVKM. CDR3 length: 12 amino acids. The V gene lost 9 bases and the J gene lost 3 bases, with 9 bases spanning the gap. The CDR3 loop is CASWRVNQPQHF. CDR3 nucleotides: TGTGCCAGTTGGAGAGTCAATCAGCCCCAGCATTTT.

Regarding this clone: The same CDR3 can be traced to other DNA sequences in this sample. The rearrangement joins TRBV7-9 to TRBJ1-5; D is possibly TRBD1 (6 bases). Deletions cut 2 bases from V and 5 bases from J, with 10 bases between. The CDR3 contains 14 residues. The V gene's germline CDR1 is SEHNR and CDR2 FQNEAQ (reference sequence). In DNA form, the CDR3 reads TGTGCCAGCAGCTTAAGGGGGAAAGATCAGCCCCAGCATTTT. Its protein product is CASSLRGKDQPQHF.